This T cell receptor beta chain was profiled in a study of T cells in Graves' hyperthyroidism and ophthalmopathy. Background on the study: The blood sample was taken at first diagnosis, before treatment began.

Uncontrolled infections, other autoimmune diseases, pregnancy or lactation led to exclusion of patients. Clinicians diagnosed patients from clinical symptoms, serum thyroxine and TRAb, thyroid ultrasound and orbital computed tomography. The CDR3 extends over 15 amino acids. Germline assignment: CDR1 MDHEN and CDR2 SYDVKM. V dropped 5 bases and J dropped 4 bases, with 17 bases sitting between them. From RNA transcripts, TCR beta CDR3 regions were amplified. The TCR CDR3 first-round RT-PCR relied on the HTBI primer set. TCRdb called the multiplex PCR reads again in MiXCR, with one record for every CDR3 protein. The profile shows roughly 510,000 distinct CDR3 sequences, 20% to 25% of them singletons. This clonotype was observed many times.

Material for sequencing was blood. V gene TRBV28 combines with J gene TRBJ1-2; a weak D match, TRBD1 (5 bases). The TCR comes from a man younger than 35 with Graves' hyperthyroidism. CDR3 residues: CASSLVTGTVYGYTF. The CDR3 nucleotides read TGTGCCAGCAGTCTCGTTACCGGGACCGTCTATGGCTACACCTTC.